The clone carrying this T cell receptor beta chain was recorded many times. TCRdb itself ran the 5' RACE reads through MiXCR, one entry per CDR3 protein. This sample has some 38,000 distinct CDR3 sequences, with roughly 4.8% found just once. The data stem from a study of neurological immune-mediated disorders. V gave up 3 bases and J gave up 5 bases, with 23 bases separating them. The germline V gene has CDR1 SGHRS and CDR2 YFSETQ. This CDR3 comprises 17 residues. The clonotype comes from a man between 18 and 35 years old in good health. The sequencing input was CD4+ T cells from blood. The chain carries TRBV5-1 and TRBJ1-1; perhaps TRBD1 as D (6 bases). Here the CDR3 DNA reads TGCGCCAGCAGCTCCCCCGGGACATTTGGATCGGGGACTGAAGCTTTCTTT. Its protein is CASSSPGTFGSGTEAFF.